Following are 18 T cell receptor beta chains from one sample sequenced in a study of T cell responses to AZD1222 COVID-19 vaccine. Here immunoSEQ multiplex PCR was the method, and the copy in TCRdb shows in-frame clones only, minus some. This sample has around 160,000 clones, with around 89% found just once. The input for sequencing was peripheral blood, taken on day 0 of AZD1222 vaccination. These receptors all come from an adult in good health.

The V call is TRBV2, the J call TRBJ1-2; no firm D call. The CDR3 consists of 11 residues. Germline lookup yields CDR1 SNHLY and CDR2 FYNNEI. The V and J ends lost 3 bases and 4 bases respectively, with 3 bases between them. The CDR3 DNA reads TGTGCCAGCAGTGACAGCTATGGCTACACCTTC. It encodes CASSDSYGYTF.

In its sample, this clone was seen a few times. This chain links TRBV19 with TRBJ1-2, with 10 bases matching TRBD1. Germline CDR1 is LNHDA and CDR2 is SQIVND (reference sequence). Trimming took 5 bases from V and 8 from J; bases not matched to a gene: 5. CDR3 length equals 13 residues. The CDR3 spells CASSRDRGLGYTF. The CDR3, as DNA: TGTGCCAGTAGTCGGGACAGGGGCTTGGGCTACACCTTC.

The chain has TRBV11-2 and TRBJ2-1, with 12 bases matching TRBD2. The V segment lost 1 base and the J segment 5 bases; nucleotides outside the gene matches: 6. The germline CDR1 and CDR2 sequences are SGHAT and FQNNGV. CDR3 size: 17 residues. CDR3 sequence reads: CASSLGPSGGGNNEQFF. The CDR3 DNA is TGTGCCAGCAGCTTAGGCCCTAGCGGGGGGGGAAACAATGAGCAGTTCTTC.

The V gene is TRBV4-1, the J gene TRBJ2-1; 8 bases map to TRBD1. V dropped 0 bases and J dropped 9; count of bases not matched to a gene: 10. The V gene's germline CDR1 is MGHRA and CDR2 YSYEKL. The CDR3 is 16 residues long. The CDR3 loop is CASSQDQDRAPSEQFF. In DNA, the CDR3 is TGCGCCAGCAGCCAAGATCAGGACAGGGCCCCGAGTGAGCAGTTCTTC.

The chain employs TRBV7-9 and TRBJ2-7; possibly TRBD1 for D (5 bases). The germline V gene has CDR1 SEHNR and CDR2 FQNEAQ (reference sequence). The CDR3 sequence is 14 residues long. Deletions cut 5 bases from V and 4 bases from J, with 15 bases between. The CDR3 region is CASSPRPTGYEQYF. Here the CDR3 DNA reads TGTGCCAGCAGCCCCCGCCCCACAGGTTACGAGCAGTACTTC.

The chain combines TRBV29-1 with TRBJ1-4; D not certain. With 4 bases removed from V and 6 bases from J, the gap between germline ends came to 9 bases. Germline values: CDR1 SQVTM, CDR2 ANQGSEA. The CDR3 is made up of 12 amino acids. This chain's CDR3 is CSVVGGDEKLFF. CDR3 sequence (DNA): TGCAGCGTTGTTGGTGGTGATGAAAAACTGTTTTTT.

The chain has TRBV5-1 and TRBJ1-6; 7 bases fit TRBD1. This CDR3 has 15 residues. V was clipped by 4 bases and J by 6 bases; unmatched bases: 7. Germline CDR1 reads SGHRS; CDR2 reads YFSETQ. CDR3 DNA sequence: TGCGCCAGCAGCCTAGGGACAGCTTCTAATTCACCCCTCCACTTT. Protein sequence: CASSLGTASNSPLHF.

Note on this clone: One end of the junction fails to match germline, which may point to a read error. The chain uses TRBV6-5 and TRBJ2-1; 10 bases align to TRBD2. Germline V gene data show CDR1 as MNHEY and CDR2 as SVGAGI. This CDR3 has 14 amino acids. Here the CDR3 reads CASGSGTSDKEQFF. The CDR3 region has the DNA TGTGCCAGCGGGTCCGGGACTAGCGACAAGGAGCAGTTCTTC.

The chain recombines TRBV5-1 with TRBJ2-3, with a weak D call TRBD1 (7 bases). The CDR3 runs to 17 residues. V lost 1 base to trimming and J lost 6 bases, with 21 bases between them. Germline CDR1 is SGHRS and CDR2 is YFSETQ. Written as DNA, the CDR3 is TGCGCCAGCAGCTTGAGTGGCAGGGGGGTTCGGGTGGATACGCAGTATTTT. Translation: CASSLSGRGVRVDTQYF.

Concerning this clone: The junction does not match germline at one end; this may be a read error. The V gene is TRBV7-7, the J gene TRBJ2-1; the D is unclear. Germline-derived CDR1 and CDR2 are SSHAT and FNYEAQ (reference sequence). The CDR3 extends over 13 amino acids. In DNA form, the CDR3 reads TGTGCTAGCACCGACGATAGAGTTTCTGAGCAGTTCTTC. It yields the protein CASTDDRVSEQFF.

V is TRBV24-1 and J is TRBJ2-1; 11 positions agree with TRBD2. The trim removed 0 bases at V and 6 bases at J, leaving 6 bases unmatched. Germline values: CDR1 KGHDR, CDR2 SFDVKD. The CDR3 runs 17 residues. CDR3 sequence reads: CATSDLSVSGGGNEQFF. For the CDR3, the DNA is TGTGCCACCAGTGATTTGTCAGTTAGCGGGGGGGGCAATGAGCAGTTCTTC.

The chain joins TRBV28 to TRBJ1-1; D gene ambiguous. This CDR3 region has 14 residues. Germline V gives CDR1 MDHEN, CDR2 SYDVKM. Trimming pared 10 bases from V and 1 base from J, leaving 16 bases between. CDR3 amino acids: CATTTAPRNTEAFF. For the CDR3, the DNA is TGTGCCACCACTACAGCACCCAGGAACACTGAAGCTTTCTTT. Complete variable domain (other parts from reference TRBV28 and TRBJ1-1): DVKVTQSSRYLVKRTGEKVFLECVQDMDHENMFWYRQDPGLGLRLIYFSYDVKMKEKGDIPEGYSVSREKKERFSLILESASTNQTSMYLCATTTAPRNTEAFFGQGTRLTVV.

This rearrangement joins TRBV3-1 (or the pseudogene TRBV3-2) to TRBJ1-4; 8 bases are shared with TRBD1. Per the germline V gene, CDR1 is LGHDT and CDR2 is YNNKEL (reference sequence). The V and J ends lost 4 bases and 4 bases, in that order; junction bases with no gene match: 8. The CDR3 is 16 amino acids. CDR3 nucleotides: TGTGCCAGCAGCCTTTCATGGACAGGGAATAATGAAAAACTGTTTTTT. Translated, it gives CASSLSWTGNNEKLFF.

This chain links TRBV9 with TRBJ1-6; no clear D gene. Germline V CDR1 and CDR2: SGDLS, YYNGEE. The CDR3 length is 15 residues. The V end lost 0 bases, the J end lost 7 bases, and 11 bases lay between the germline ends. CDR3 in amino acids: CASSVGGGLNSPLHF. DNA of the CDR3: TGTGCCAGCAGCGTAGGAGGTGGGCTCAATTCACCCCTCCACTTT.

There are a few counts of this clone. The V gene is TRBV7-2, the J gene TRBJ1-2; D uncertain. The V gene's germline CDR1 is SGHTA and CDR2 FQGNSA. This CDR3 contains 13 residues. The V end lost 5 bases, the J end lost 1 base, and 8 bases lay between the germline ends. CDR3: CASSNQLNYGYTF. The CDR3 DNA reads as TGTGCCAGCAGCAATCAGCTTAACTATGGCTACACCTTC.

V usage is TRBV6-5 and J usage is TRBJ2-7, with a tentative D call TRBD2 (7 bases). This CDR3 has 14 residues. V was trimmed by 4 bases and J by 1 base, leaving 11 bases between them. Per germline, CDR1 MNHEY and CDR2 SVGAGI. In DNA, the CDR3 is TGTGCCAGCAGTTCGGGGAGGGGGTCCTACGAGCAGTACTTC. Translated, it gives CASSSGRGSYEQYF.

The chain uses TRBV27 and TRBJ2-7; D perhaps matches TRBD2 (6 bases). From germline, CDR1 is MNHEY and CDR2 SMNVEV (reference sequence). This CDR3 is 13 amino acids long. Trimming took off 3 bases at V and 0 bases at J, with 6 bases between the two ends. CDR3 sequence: CASSLRDSYEQYF. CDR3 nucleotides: TGTGCCAGCAGTTTGCGGGACTCCTACGAGCAGTACTTC.

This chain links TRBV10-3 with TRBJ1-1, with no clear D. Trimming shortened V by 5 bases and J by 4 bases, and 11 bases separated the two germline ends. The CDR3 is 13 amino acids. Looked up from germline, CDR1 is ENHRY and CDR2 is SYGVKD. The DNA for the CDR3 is TGTGCCATCAGTTCTTCGACGAGCACTGAAGCTTTCTTT. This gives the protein CAISSSTSTEAFF.